This TCR beta chain came from a study of T cell repertoires in cytomegalovirus infection. MiXCR was run by TCRdb on the reads, yielding one entry per CDR3 protein. This sample carries around 210,000 distinct CDR3 sequences, around 6.4% of them seen once, and the ten largest clones take less than 7.5%. Many counts were recorded for this clonotype. The CDR3 loop spans 18 amino acids. Germline CDR1 reads MNHEY; CDR2 reads SVGEGT. The V and J ends lost 5 bases and 6 bases, in that order; junction bases with no gene match: 12. V usage is TRBV6-2 or TRBV6-3 and J usage is TRBJ2-1, with 14 bases fitting TRBD2. The clonotype originates from a human donor in good health (CMV status not recorded). Some clones in this sample may be carry-over from other donors' samples. The sample comprised PBMCs. As DNA, the CDR3 is TGTGCCAGCAGTCCCCAGCGACTAGCGGGGGGGCGTATCAATGAGCAGTTCTTC. Translating it yields CASSPQRLAGGRINEQFF.